This T cell receptor beta chain was profiled in a study of CD8 T cells in ankylosing spondylitis (dated by TCRdb to between 2016 and 2019). Regarding the research as a whole: The study set out to find disease-linked TCR variants by profiling T cell receptor beta repertoires in ankylosing spondylitis patients and healthy donors. The whole study cohort included under 140 healthy donors and 25 ankylosing spondylitis patients. Samples of peripheral blood were taken, and for ankylosing spondylitis patients, synovial fluid was collected as well. Findings and caveats that apply to the study as a whole: Blood from ankylosing spondylitis patients appeared to be characterized by a TCR beta motif made up of about 8 highly homologous amino acid variants. Some motif variants had previously been reported in the synovial fluid and blood of reactive arthritis patients, which suggests shared mechanisms of disease initiation. According to the report, matched synovial fluid samples from ankylosing spondylitis patients were significantly enriched for the disease-linked clones. The disease-linked clones had a CD8+ phenotype and were found at relatively low frequencies in peripheral blood.

With respect to this clonotype: This clone's antigen is unknown. No much larger clone is present one base from it, and per-base qualities are unavailable.

TCRdb records Illumina HiSeq 2500 as the sequencer. TCR beta libraries were prepared by quantitative 5'-RACE with molecular barcodes. On the authors' methods: To identify disease-linked TCR variants, a new computational method was used, one built on a probabilistic model of VDJ rearrangement. Starting from the raw public reads, TCRdb applied fastp trimming at Q25, assembled clones with MiXCR and retained in-frame beta chains. Each record represents a unique CDR3 protein, reported with the most common genes and DNA among its rows. These V and J calls rely on TCRdb rather than the paper's analysis. Within this sample are 130,000 or so distinct CDR3 sequences, with 17% of them counted one time only. 30% to 35% of the sample is taken by the ten largest. V is pared back by 3 bases and J by 1 base, with 24 bases lying between the germline termini. Including the terminal cysteine and phenylalanine, the CDR3 comprises 18 residues. Just CDR3 DNA is preserved here, 54 bases in frame from base 1. According to the germline V gene, CDR1 reads SQVTM and CDR2 reads ANQGSEA.

The sample was blood, either unsorted or a sorted T cell fraction (not recorded which). The receptor comes from a male donor with ankylosing spondylitis. The rearranged segments are TRBV29-1 and TRBJ1-1; TRBD1 is perhaps the D gene, given 5 matching bases. The CDR3 region reads CSVEGTRETGLRNTEAFF. The DNA reads TGCAGCGTTGAGGGGACCCGGGAAACCGGGCTAAGGAACACTGAAGCTTTCTTT. The variable domain in full, with residues beyond the CDR3 obtained from the reference TRBV29-1 and TRBJ1-1 genes, is SAVISQKPSRDICQRGTSLTIQCQVDSQVTMMFWYRQQPGQSLTLIATANQGSEATYESGFVIDKFPISRPNLTFSTLTVSNMSPEDSSIYLCSVEGTRETGLRNTEAFFGQGTRLTVV.